What follows are 15 T cell receptor beta chains derived from one specimen sequenced in a study of blood T cell repertoires in COVID-19. Assay: immunoSEQ multiplex PCR; the TCRdb copy retains only in-frame clones and omits some. Of about 230,000 clones listed, 83% are singletons. The sequenced sample consisted of peripheral blood. The receptors come from a woman aged 70-85 years with active or convalescent COVID-19.

This clone was found many times. The rearrangement links TRBV3-1 (or the pseudogene TRBV3-2) to TRBJ1-4; possible D gene TRBD1, 5 bases. The V end lost 6 bases, the J end lost 3 bases, and 11 bases lay between the germline ends. Per germline, CDR1 LGHDT and CDR2 YNNKEL (reference sequence). The CDR3 is 14 residues long. The CDR3 DNA reads TGTGCCAGCAGACCGGGACTTGCTAATGAAAAACTGTTTTTT. Its translation: CASRPGLANEKLFF.

V gene TRBV27 combines with J gene TRBJ1-6, with a weak D call TRBD1 (6 bases). Germline loops: CDR1 MNHEY, CDR2 SMNVEV (reference sequence). Trimming left V 2 bases short and J 7 bases short, with 9 bases between. The CDR3 is 14 amino acids. In DNA, the CDR3 is TGTGCCAGCAGTTTAAGGGACACCAATTCACCCCTCCACTTT. As protein: CASSLRDTNSPLHF.

V usage is TRBV19 and J usage is TRBJ2-3, with 12 bases matching TRBD2. The CDR3 is made up of 17 amino acids. Germline V gene data show CDR1 as LNHDA and CDR2 as SQIVND (reference sequence). After removal of 4 bases from V and 0 bases from J, the junction contained 5 bases not matched to a gene. The CDR3 spells CASSTTSGSTSTDTQYF. CDR3 sequence (DNA): TGTGCCAGTAGTACGACTAGCGGGAGTACTAGCACAGATACGCAGTATTTT.

This chain connects TRBV30 to TRBJ2-7, with D hard to call. Per the germline V gene, CDR1 is GTSNPN and CDR2 is SVGIG (reference sequence). Between the trimmed V and J ends, which lost 3 bases and 6 bases, there was a span of 12 bases. The CDR3 consists of 12 residues. In DNA, the CDR3 is TGTGCCTGGAGCCCCGACAAGATCGAGCAGTACTTC. This translates into CAWSPDKIEQYF.

V usage is TRBV4-1 and J usage is TRBJ2-2; 13 nucleotides line up with TRBD2. Germline-derived CDR1 and CDR2 are MGHRA and YSYEKL. Germline trimming cut 4 bases from V and 0 bases from J; bases unmatched to any gene: 5. CDR3 size: 18 residues. CDR3 in DNA: TGCGCCAGCAGCCTGGGACTAGCGGGGCCCACGAACACCGGGGAGCTGTTTTTT. Its protein product is CASSLGLAGPTNTGELFF.

This clone appeared a few times. This rearrangement joins TRBV2 to TRBJ1-2, with 7 positions matching TRBD1. Germline V gene data show CDR1 as SNHLY and CDR2 as FYNNEI. This CDR3 is 12 amino acids long. The V gene end was trimmed by 6 bases and the J gene end by 4 bases; junction bases not matched to a gene: 2. The CDR3 sequence is CASRTGIYGYTF. The CDR3 region has the DNA TGTGCCAGCAGGACAGGGATCTATGGCTACACCTTC.

The J gene is TRBJ1-6, the V gene TRBV2; the D is unclear. CDR1 is SNHLY and CDR2 is FYNNEI in the germline V gene. Trimming removed 3 bases at V and 6 bases at J, with 9 bases between. This CDR3 has 14 amino acids. CDR3 sequence reads: CASSDGQVNSPLHF. The CDR3 DNA follows: TGTGCCAGCAGTGACGGCCAGGTTAATTCACCCCTCCACTTT.

This rearrangement joins TRBV2 to TRBJ2-2; D unresolved. In germline, CDR1 is SNHLY, CDR2 FYNNEI. This CDR3 contains 13 residues. Trimming took off 8 bases at V and 6 bases at J, with 13 bases between the two ends. The CDR3 DNA is TGTGCCAGCGCGTGGCAGGTCCCCGGGGAGCTGTTTTTT. It encodes CASAWQVPGELFF.

V and J are TRBV6-4 and TRBJ2-3; D remains unclear. The V end was cut by 4 bases, the J end by 0 bases, with 8 bases between. Germline lookup yields CDR1 MRHNA and CDR2 SNTAGT. The CDR3 spans 14 residues. The CDR3, as DNA: TGTGCCAGCAGTGCAGGCCTTAGCACAGATACGCAGTATTTT. Translation: CASSAGLSTDTQYF.

This chain uses TRBV5-4 with TRBJ2-2, with 9 nucleotides matching TRBD2. Germline assignment: CDR1 SGHNT and CDR2 YYREEE (reference sequence). The CDR3 runs 16 residues. V trimming: 4 bases; J trimming: 7 bases; junction bases outside the gene matches: 11. CDR3 amino acids: CASSRGGLAGVGELFF. As DNA, the CDR3 is TGTGCCAGCAGCCGGGGGGGATTAGCGGGAGTCGGGGAGCTGTTTTTT.

The chain recombines TRBV7-2 with TRBJ2-3; 9 nucleotides align to TRBD2. The CDR3 length is 15 residues. CDR1 and CDR2 from the germline V gene are SGHTA and FQGNSA. Trimming at V came to 5 bases and at J to 7 bases, leaving 10 bases not matched to a gene. The CDR3 DNA sequence: TGTGCCAGCAGCGCAACTAGCGGGCCGGACTATACGCAGTATTTT. This encodes CASSATSGPDYTQYF.

This clone has just one count. The chain couples TRBV5-1 to TRBJ2-5; D may be TRBD2 (7 bases). Germline V lookup: CDR1 SGHRS, CDR2 YFSETQ. This CDR3 spans 14 amino acids. Trimming left V 7 bases short and J 5 bases short, with 18 bases between. The CDR3 protein is CASSILGGVETQYF. The CDR3 DNA follows: TGCGCCAGCTCCATCTTAGGGGGGGTCGAGACCCAGTACTTC.

CDR3 coding DNA: TGTGCCATCGAGGGGGTTGGGACTGAAGCTTTCTTT. It codes for CAIEGVGTEAFF. The rearrangement uses TRBV24-1 and TRBJ1-1; possibly TRBD1 for D (6 bases). V was clipped by 11 bases and J by 5 bases, with 14 bases between them. This CDR3 has 12 residues. Germline CDR1 reads KGHDR; CDR2 reads SFDVKD.

The J gene is TRBJ1-1, the V gene TRBV11-2, with 7 bases identical to TRBD1. Germline CDR1 and CDR2: SGHAT and FQNNGV. This CDR3 has 13 residues. J gave up 8 bases and V 1 base, and 4 bases lay outside the gene matches. In DNA form, the CDR3 reads TGTGCCAGCAGCTTAGGACAGGGCGAGGAAGCTTTCTTT. Translation gives CASSLGQGEEAFF. The variable domain in full, with the rest retrieved from reference TRBV11-2 and TRBJ1-1, is EAGVAQSPRYKIIEKRQSVAFWCNPISGHATLYWYQQILGQGPKLLIQFQNNGVVDDSQLPKDRFSAERLKGVDSTLKIQPAKLEDSAVYLCASSLGQGEEAFFGQGTRLTVV.

The chain links TRBV7-2 to TRBJ2-3; D possibly corresponds to TRBD1 (6 bases). V gave up 4 bases and J gave up 8 bases, with 10 bases separating them. The germline gives CDR1 SGHTA, CDR2 FQGNSA. The CDR3 runs 12 residues. CDR3 amino acids: CASSSQGRTQYF. DNA for the CDR3: TGTGCCAGCAGCTCACAGGGACGTACGCAGTATTTT.